Following are 18 T cell receptor beta chains from one sample sequenced in a study of beta chain features in type 1 diabetes (dated by TCRdb to 2016 to 2018). Receptor libraries were prepared by the immunoSEQ multiplex PCR assay. The entire isolated RNA was reverse transcribed using the High Capacity cDNA Reverse Transcription Kit, and thus expressed TCRB transcripts were sequenced. TCRdb retrieved this table from immuneACCESS and kept in-frame rearrangements only. Not all clones are present; in checked studies, unresolved V genes account for under half, and no reason is known for the remainder. A total of over 100,000 clones appear in this sample, approximately 39% of them only once. Clones ranked in the top ten supply over 0.05% of the sample. The sequenced sample was stem cell memory CD4+ T cells from blood. The sample's cell subset or site label is to be understood as: stem cell-like memory CD4+ T cells. All receptors come from a young woman in good health.

CDR3 region: CASSRGVIGARAGYTF. The CDR3 region has the DNA TGCGCCAGCAGCCGGGGGGTGATCGGTGCGCGCGCGGGCTACACCTTC. The V and J genes are TRBV4-3 and TRBJ1-2; D is possibly TRBD1 (5 bases). Germline loops: CDR1 LGHNA, CDR2 YSLEER. The CDR3 is made up of 16 amino acids. V was cut by 4 bases and J by 8 bases, with 23 bases left in between.

This clone showed up just a few times. The rearrangement links TRBV18 to TRBJ2-3, with TRBD2 identical over 10 bases. CDR1 and CDR2 from the germline V gene are KGHSH and LQKENI. The CDR3 consists of 17 residues. After removal of 3 bases from V and 2 bases from J, the junction contained 8 bases not matched to a gene. The CDR3 here is CASSPGLLAGATDTQYF. In DNA form, the CDR3 reads TGTGCCAGCTCACCCGGATTGCTAGCGGGAGCCACAGATACGCAGTATTTT.

The rearrangement joins TRBV21-1 to TRBJ1-5; TRBD1, the table's D call, was not compared with the DNA. TRBV21-1 is recorded as a pseudogene. The CDR3 is made up of 17 amino acids. Here the CDR3 DNA reads TGTGCCAGCAGCAAAGAGACAGGAGCTCTTAGCAATCAGCCCCAGCATTTT. This encodes CASSKETGALSNQPQHF.

This sequence joins TRBV7-2 and TRBJ2-1; 11 bases are a match to TRBD2. The junction had 11 bases not matched to a gene; V was cut back by 1 base and J by 6 bases. This CDR3 is 18 amino acids long. Germline V lookup: CDR1 SGHTA, CDR2 FQGNSA. The CDR3 sequence: CASSLDLAGGSFVNEQFF. CDR3 coding DNA: TGTGCCAGCAGCTTAGATCTAGCGGGAGGTAGTTTCGTCAATGAGCAGTTCTTC.

The genes are TRBV28 and TRBJ2-7; TRBD1 might be the D (6 bases). The germline CDR1 and CDR2 sequences are MDHEN and SYDVKM. The CDR3 spans 14 residues. Trimming took 6 bases from V and 6 from J, leaving 18 bases between them. The CDR3 DNA sequence: TGTGCCAGCAGGTGGGGGCGACAGTACGGCGAGCAGTACTTC. Encoded protein: CASRWGRQYGEQYF.

J is TRBJ2-3 and V is TRBV9; D possibly corresponds to TRBD1 (5 bases). Trimming shortened V by 0 bases and J by 5 bases, and 19 bases separated the two germline ends. Germline CDR1 reads SGDLS; CDR2 reads YYNGEE. The CDR3 contains 17 residues. CDR3 residues: CASSVVPQVGLGDTQYF. The CDR3 region has the DNA TGTGCCAGCAGCGTAGTACCCCAGGTGGGGCTCGGAGATACGCAGTATTTT.

The gene calls are TRBV28 and TRBJ2-5; TRBD1 matches at 9 bases. The CDR3 sequence is 15 residues long. Germline assignment: CDR1 MDHEN and CDR2 SYDVKM. J was trimmed by 5 bases and V by 2 bases; bases with no gene match: 6. The CDR3 here is CASSLGQGSAETQYF. DNA of the CDR3: TGTGCCAGCAGTTTAGGACAGGGGTCGGCCGAGACCCAGTACTTC.

The V and J genes are TRBV7-3 and TRBJ2-1; TRBD2 matches 11 bases. This CDR3 has 15 residues. Trimming at V came to 0 bases and at J to 7 bases, leaving 2 bases not matched to a gene. Germline V gene data show CDR1 as SGHTA and CDR2 as FQGTGA. CDR3 sequence: CASSLTPSGRNEQFF. As DNA, the CDR3 is TGTGCCAGCAGCTTAACGCCTAGCGGGAGGAATGAGCAGTTCTTC. Looking up the rest from reference TRBV7-3 and TRBJ2-1 gives the full variable domain: GAGVSQTPSNKVTEKGKYVELRCDPISGHTALYWYRQSLGQGPEFLIYFQGTGAADDSGLPNDRFFAVRPEGSVSTLKIQRTERGDSAVYLCASSLTPSGRNEQFFGPGTRLTVL.

The chain recombines TRBV27 with TRBJ2-1; TRBD2 aligns across 12 bases. Per the germline V gene, CDR1 is MNHEY and CDR2 is SMNVEV (reference sequence). With V trimmed by 0 bases and J by 10 bases, 7 bases remained unmatched. This CDR3 is built from 16 residues. The CDR3 nucleotides are TGTGCCAGCAGTTTATCTTCGCTAGCGGGAGGGCGGGAGCAGTTCTTC. Protein sequence: CASSLSSLAGGREQFF.

This clone was recorded a few times. The J gene is TRBJ2-5, the V gene TRBV7-2; D possibly corresponds to TRBD1 (6 bases). The V end lost 5 bases, the J end lost 4 bases, and 11 bases lay between the germline ends. The CDR3 length is 13 residues. Germline CDR1 SGHTA, CDR2 FQGNSA. This CDR3 is CASSMGARETQYF. CDR3 bases: TGTGCCAGCAGCATGGGGGCACGAGAGACCCAGTACTTC.

This clone turned up a few times. The chain links TRBV18 to TRBJ1-2, with D possibly matching TRBD1 (5 bases). This CDR3 comprises 15 residues. V was pared by 0 bases and J by 7 bases, with 15 bases between. Germline CDR1 KGHSH, CDR2 LQKENI. CDR3 DNA sequence: TGTGCCAGCTCACCACCCGCCAGGGAAGCGACTGGCTACACCTTC. Its translation: CASSPPAREATGYTF.

The sample holds a few counts of this clone. CDR3 in DNA: TGTGCCAGCAGCCCAGACAGGGGGCGAGGCTACACCTTC. This codes for CASSPDRGRGYTF. The chain joins TRBV7-3 to TRBJ1-2; 10 nucleotides line up with TRBD1. The CDR3 spans 13 residues. V lost 5 bases to trimming and J lost 8 bases; unmatched junction nucleotides: 5. Germline V lookup: CDR1 SGHTA, CDR2 FQGTGA.

The rearrangement joins TRBV30 to TRBJ2-5; D remains unclear. The CDR3 contains 15 residues. Trimming took 3 bases from V and 5 from J, leaving 19 bases between them. Germline V gene sequence: CDR1 GTSNPN, CDR2 SVGIG (reference sequence). This CDR3 reads CAWSGSNFPRETQYF. DNA of the CDR3: TGTGCCTGGAGCGGTAGTAATTTCCCTCGGGAGACCCAGTACTTC.

This clone was counted between two and nine times. The gene calls are TRBV19 and TRBJ2-3; the D gene is possibly TRBD2 (5 bases). The CDR3 consists of 15 residues. The germline V gene has CDR1 LNHDA and CDR2 SQIVND (reference sequence). The germline V and J ends were trimmed by 3 bases and 4 bases, with 14 bases remaining between them. The CDR3 loop is CASSMVLSAADTQYF. The CDR3, as DNA: TGTGCCAGTAGTATGGTGCTTTCAGCGGCAGATACGCAGTATTTT.

On this clone: Different DNA sequences within this sample yield the same CDR3. V and J are TRBV5-1 and TRBJ1-1; TRBD1 is a possible D gene (5 bases). Deletions cut 0 bases from V and 1 base from J, with 10 bases between. The length of the CDR3 is 15 residues. Germline V lookup: CDR1 SGHRS, CDR2 YFSETQ. CDR3 region: CASSLDGRGNTEAFF. The DNA of the CDR3 is TGCGCCAGCAGCTTGGATGGGAGGGGGAACACTGAAGCTTTCTTT.

The V call is TRBV28, the J call TRBJ1-2, with TRBD1 matching 7 bases. Germline loops: CDR1 MDHEN, CDR2 SYDVKM. The junction had 9 bases not matched to a gene; V was cut back by 4 bases and J by 13 bases. The CDR3 is 12 residues long. CDR3 residues: CASSSAGQSLTF. CDR3 bases: TGTGCCAGCAGTTCTGCGGGACAGTCCCTCACCTTC.

This chain uses TRBV9 with TRBJ1-2; 9 bases match TRBD1. J lost 5 bases, V lost 10 bases, and 15 bases had no gene match. Germline loops: CDR1 SGDLS, CDR2 YYNGEE. The CDR3 is 15 amino acids. The CDR3 here is CASMSTGQGVYGYTF. The CDR3 nucleotides are TGTGCCTCCATGTCGACGGGACAGGGCGTTTATGGCTACACCTTC.

In nucleotides, the CDR3 is TGTGCCAGTAGTATAGCTAGGACAGCCTGGGGCACTGAAGCTTTCTTT. Translation: CASSIARTAWGTEAFF. This chain joins TRBV19 and TRBJ1-1, with D tentatively TRBD1 (6 bases). The CDR3 contains 16 residues. The V gene lost 1 base and the J gene lost 4 bases, with 16 bases spanning the gap. The germline V gene encodes CDR1 LNHDA and CDR2 SQIVND (reference sequence).